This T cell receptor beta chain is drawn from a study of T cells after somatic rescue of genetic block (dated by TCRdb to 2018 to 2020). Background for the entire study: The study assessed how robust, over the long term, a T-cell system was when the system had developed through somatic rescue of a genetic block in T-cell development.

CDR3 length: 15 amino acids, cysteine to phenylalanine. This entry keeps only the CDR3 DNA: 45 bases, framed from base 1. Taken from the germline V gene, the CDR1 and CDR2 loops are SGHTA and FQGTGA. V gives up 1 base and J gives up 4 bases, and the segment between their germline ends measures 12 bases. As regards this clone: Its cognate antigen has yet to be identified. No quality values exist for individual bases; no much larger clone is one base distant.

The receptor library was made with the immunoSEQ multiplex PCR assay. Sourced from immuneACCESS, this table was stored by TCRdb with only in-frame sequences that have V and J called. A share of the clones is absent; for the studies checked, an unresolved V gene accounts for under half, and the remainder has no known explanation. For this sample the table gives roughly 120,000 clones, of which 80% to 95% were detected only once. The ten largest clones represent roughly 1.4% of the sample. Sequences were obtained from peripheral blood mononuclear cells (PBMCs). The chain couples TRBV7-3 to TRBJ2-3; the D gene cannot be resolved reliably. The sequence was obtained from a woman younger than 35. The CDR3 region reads CASSLSVLKADTQYF. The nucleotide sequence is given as TGTGCCAGCAGCTTAAGTGTCCTGAAGGCAGATACGCAGTATTTT. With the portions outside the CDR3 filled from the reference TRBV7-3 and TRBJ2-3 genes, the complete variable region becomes GAGVSQTPSNKVTEKGKYVELRCDPISGHTALYWYRQSLGQGPEFLIYFQGTGAADDSGLPNDRFFAVRPEGSVSTLKIQRTERGDSAVYLCASSLSVLKADTQYFGPGTRLTVL.